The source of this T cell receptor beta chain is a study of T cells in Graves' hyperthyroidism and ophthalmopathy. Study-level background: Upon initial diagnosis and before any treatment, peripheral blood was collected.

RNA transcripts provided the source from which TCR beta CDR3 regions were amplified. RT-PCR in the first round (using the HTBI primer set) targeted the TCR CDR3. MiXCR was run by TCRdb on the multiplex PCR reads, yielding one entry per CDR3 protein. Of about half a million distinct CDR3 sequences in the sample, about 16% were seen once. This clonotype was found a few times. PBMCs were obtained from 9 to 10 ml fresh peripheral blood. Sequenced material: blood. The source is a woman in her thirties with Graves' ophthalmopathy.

The CDR3 protein is CASNIQGGTEAFF. CDR3 sequence (DNA): TGTGCCAGCAATATCCAGGGGGGCACTGAAGCTTTCTTT. This chain joins TRBV2 and TRBJ1-1; 7 nucleotides line up with TRBD1. Germline V gene lookup returns CDR1 SNHLY and CDR2 FYNNEI. The CDR3 totals 13 residues. Trimming cost V 7 bases and J 4 bases; bases outside gene matches: 6.